This T cell receptor beta chain was sequenced during a study of OX40 agonist ivuxolimab in advanced cancers. Broader study findings: CD4+ and CD8+ T cells in blood underwent clonal expansion by week 6 at 0.1 to 3.0 mg/kg. On average, a greater number of expanded clones characterised CD8+ T cells relative to CD4+.

V shed 2 bases and J shed 7 bases, with 14 bases lying between them. Germline CDR1 is MNHEY and CDR2 is SVGAGI. The CDR3 has 14 residues. This clone has a handful of counts. Its antigen is unknown. Produced via immunoSEQ multiplex PCR; TCRdb's table is partial and in-frame only. The sample contains roughly 64,000 clones, approximately 80% of which appear only once. The V call is TRBV6-5, the J call TRBJ1-2; D perhaps matches TRBD1 (5 bases). This material consisted of CD4+ or CD8+ T cells sorted from blood, taken in a trial of the OX40 agonist ivuxolimab. This sequence originates from an adult with an advanced solid tumor such as melanoma, head and neck, liver or kidney cancer. CDR3 residues: CASSYTSGSIGYTF. CDR3 nucleotides: TGTGCCAGCAGTTACACCTCAGGGTCTATTGGCTACACCTTC.